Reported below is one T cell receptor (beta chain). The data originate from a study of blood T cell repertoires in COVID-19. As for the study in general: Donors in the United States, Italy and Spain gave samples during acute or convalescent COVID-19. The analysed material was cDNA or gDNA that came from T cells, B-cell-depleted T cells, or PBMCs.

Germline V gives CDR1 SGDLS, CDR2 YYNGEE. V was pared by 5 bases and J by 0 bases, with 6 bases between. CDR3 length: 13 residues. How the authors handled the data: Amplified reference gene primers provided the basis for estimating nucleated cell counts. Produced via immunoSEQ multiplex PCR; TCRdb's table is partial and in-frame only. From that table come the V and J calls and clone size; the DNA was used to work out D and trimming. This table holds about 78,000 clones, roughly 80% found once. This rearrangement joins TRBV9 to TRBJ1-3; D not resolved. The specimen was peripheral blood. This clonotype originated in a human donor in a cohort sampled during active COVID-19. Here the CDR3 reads CASSPFSGNTIYF. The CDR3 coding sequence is TGTGCCAGCAGTCCGTTCTCTGGAAACACCATATATTTT.